This TCR beta chain was recorded in a study of control samples from healthy donors and cancer patients. The CDR3 extends over 12 amino acids. V lost 4 bases and J lost 12, with 12 bases in between. Method: immunoSEQ multiplex PCR; TCRdb's copy keeps in-frame clones and lacks some. The data hold under 150,000 clones, with approximately 89% observed a single time. V and J are TRBV12-3 or TRBV12-4 and TRBJ1-4, with D possibly TRBD1 on 6 matching bases. Material for sequencing was PBMCs. This TCR came from a man in his forties or fifties with head and neck cancer. The CDR3 sequence is CASSSDSTELFF. In nucleotides, the CDR3 is TGTGCCAGCAGTTCGGACAGTACGGAACTGTTTTTT.